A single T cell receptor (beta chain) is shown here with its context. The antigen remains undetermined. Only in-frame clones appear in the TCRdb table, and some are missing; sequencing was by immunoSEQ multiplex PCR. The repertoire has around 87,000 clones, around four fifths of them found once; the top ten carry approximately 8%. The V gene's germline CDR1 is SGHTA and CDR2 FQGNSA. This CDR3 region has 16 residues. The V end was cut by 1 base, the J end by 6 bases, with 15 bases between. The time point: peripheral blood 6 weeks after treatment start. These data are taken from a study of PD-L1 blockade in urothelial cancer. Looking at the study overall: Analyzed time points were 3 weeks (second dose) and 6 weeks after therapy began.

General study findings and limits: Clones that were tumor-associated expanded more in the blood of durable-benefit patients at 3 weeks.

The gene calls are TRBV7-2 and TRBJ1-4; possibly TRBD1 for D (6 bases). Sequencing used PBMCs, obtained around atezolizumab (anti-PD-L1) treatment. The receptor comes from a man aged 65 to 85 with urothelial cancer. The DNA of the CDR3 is TGTGCCAGCAGCTTAGGAGTGGGGGCGGGGGATGAAAAACTGTTTTTT. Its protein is CASSLGVGAGDEKLFF.